The clone carrying this TCR beta chain came up many times. What it recognizes is unknown. Germline V CDR1 and CDR2: SGHAT, FQNNGV. This CDR3 comprises 16 residues. V lost 5 bases and J lost 7; bases outside the gene matches: 13. The time point denotes: newly diagnosed GD, antithyroid drugs for less than 3 months. RNA extracted from PBMCs served as the sequencing template. This entry comes from a study of regulatory T cells in long-lasting Graves disease. Relying on iRepertoire HTBI primers and Arm-PCR of CDR3 regions, the team built TCR beta libraries. TCRdb reanalysed the multiplex PCR reads using MiXCR and keeps one entry per CDR3 protein. The sample contains 250,000 or so distinct CDR3 sequences, 20% to 25% of which appear only once. Whole-study findings and limits: Accuracy may have been reduced by the small sample size.

The sequence derives from a female donor with Graves disease. The sample was peripheral blood mononuclear cells (PBMCs), taken at new diagnosis, from a patient treated with antithyroid drugs. The V and J genes are TRBV11-2 and TRBJ1-1; 10 nucleotides line up with TRBD1. The CDR3 sequence is CASSTPTGGGNVEAFF. The CDR3 DNA reads TGTGCCAGCAGCACCCCGACAGGGGGCGGGAATGTTGAAGCTTTCTTT.